Each of the 5 T cell receptor beta chains below was sequenced from the same sample in a study of lymphopenia after photon versus proton radiotherapy. Method: immunoSEQ multiplex PCR; TCRdb's copy keeps in-frame clones and lacks some. Of over 15,000 clones listed, approximately 90% are singletons. This material consisted of peripheral blood, taken from a patient treated with proton-based radiotherapy. These receptors all stem from a man between 65 and 80 years old with pancreatic cancer.

The gene calls are TRBV10-2 and TRBJ1-2; D remains unclear. This CDR3 region has 11 residues. Germline V gives CDR1 WSHSY, CDR2 SAAADI. V was clipped by 9 bases and J by 4 bases, with 9 bases between them. The CDR3 spells CASGDGYGYTF. The DNA of the CDR3 is TGCGCCAGTGGTGACGGCTATGGCTACACCTTC.

The V gene is TRBV6-1, the J gene TRBJ1-6; D is unresolved. Trimming removed 0 bases from V and 7 bases from J, with 19 bases in between. This CDR3 has 18 residues. Germline V gene data show CDR1 as MNHNS and CDR2 as SASEGT. CDR3 DNA sequence: TGTGCCAGCAGTGAAGCTATCGGGCAGCAATCACGAAATTCACCCCTCCACTTT. This translates into CASSEAIGQQSRNSPLHF.

The chain employs TRBV7-8 and TRBJ1-4; TRBD1 matches 12 bases. The CDR3 spans 17 residues. Germline values: CDR1 SGHVS, CDR2 FQNEAQ. V dropped 5 bases and J dropped 4; count of bases not matched to a gene: 8. CDR3: CASSGRDRGRNNEKLFF. The CDR3 bases are TGTGCCAGCAGCGGACGGGACAGGGGGCGGAATAATGAAAAACTGTTTTTT.

This sequence joins TRBV5-8 and TRBJ2-7; 7 positions agree with TRBD1. After removal of 2 bases from V and 2 bases from J, the junction contained 7 bases not matched to a gene. This CDR3 is 15 amino acids long. The V gene's germline CDR1 is SGHTS and CDR2 YDEGEE. The CDR3 loop reads CASSFGTVEAYEQYF. CDR3 sequence (DNA): TGTGCCAGCAGCTTCGGGACAGTAGAGGCCTACGAGCAGTACTTC.

The chain has TRBV29-1 and TRBJ1-2; no clear D gene. Trimming took 4 bases from V and 3 from J, leaving 6 bases between them. CDR1 SQVTM and CDR2 ANQGSEA come from the germline V gene. This CDR3 is 11 amino acids long. The CDR3 region is CSVGGDYGYTF. CDR3 coding DNA: TGCAGCGTTGGTGGAGACTATGGCTACACCTTC.